Below, 9 T cell receptor beta chains from the same sample are listed, as sequenced in a study of blood T cell repertoires in COVID-19. Method: immunoSEQ multiplex PCR; TCRdb's copy keeps in-frame clones and lacks some. The table records 200,000 to 300,000 clones, more than 80% of them present only once. What was sequenced was peripheral blood. The receptors were gathered from a woman of 80 years or more with COVID-19, enrolled during active disease.

V usage is TRBV2 and J usage is TRBJ2-3; D not resolved. V lost 1 base and J lost 1, with 9 bases in between. Germline values: CDR1 SNHLY, CDR2 FYNNEI. The CDR3 contains 15 residues. The CDR3 is CASSEDKRRTDTQYF. The CDR3 bases are TGTGCCAGCAGTGAAGATAAGCGCCGCACAGATACGCAGTATTTT.

This clone was detected only a few times. The gene calls are TRBV9 and TRBJ1-1; possible D gene TRBD1, 5 bases. The CDR3 consists of 15 residues. Germline values: CDR1 SGDLS, CDR2 YYNGEE. V lost 0 bases, J lost 5 bases, and 14 bases lay in between. The CDR3 bases are TGTGCCAGCAGCGTAGGTTGGTCGGGGACTACTGAAGCTTTCTTT. It translates to CASSVGWSGTTEAFF.

The J gene is TRBJ2-1, the V gene TRBV5-1; 9 nucleotides match TRBD2. Losses at the gene ends were 4 bases for V and 8 bases for J; bases not matched to a gene: 10. CDR1 SGHRS and CDR2 YFSETQ come from the germline V gene. The CDR3 covers 15 residues. CDR3 nucleotides: TGCGCCAGCAGCCTGCGATGGCTAGCGGGACATGAGCAGTTCTTC. Amino acid sequence: CASSLRWLAGHEQFF.

The chain is built from TRBV7-6 and TRBJ2-1; D perhaps matches TRBD2 (5 bases). V lost 5 bases and J 6 bases, leaving 26 bases between the germline ends. The germline V gene encodes CDR1 SGHVS and CDR2 FNYEAQ. CDR3 size: 18 residues. CDR3 residues: CASSASVSGSKYRNEQFF. The CDR3 DNA reads TGTGCCAGCAGCGCTAGTGTCAGCGGTTCTAAGTATCGCAATGAGCAGTTCTTC.

The chain links TRBV5-4 to TRBJ1-2; tentative D call: TRBD1 (6 bases). V was trimmed by 3 bases and J by 2 bases, leaving 20 bases between them. This CDR3 is 17 amino acids long. Germline CDR1 and CDR2: SGHNT and YYREEE (reference sequence). CDR3 DNA: TGTGCCAGCAGCTCGCAAAAAGTTGACAGGAGAAACTATGGCTACACCTTC. Its translation: CASSSQKVDRRNYGYTF.

The sample holds a few counts of this clone. CDR3 coding DNA: TGTGCCAGCAGAACCGGGGACAGGTTTGGTCAGCCCCAGCATTTT. It specifies CASRTGDRFGQPQHF. This chain joins TRBV28 and TRBJ1-5; TRBD1 aligns across 8 bases. Germline CDR1 and CDR2: MDHEN and SYDVKM. The V segment lost 6 bases and the J segment 6 bases; nucleotides outside the gene matches: 10. CDR3 size: 15 residues.

The J gene is TRBJ2-3, the V gene TRBV7-8; 7 bases agree with TRBD2. This CDR3 has 14 amino acids. After removal of 3 bases from V and 2 bases from J, the junction contained 2 bases not matched to a gene. Germline lookup yields CDR1 SGHVS and CDR2 FQNEAQ. The CDR3, as DNA: TGTGCCAGCAGCTTGGGACTACTCACAGATACGCAGTATTTT. Translating it yields CASSLGLLTDTQYF.

The V call is TRBV5-1, the J call TRBJ1-1; D is undetermined. The CDR3 is made up of 14 amino acids. Germline CDR1 reads SGHRS; CDR2 reads YFSETQ. V was pared by 4 bases and J by 1 base, with 11 bases between. CDR3 in amino acids: CASSGQGWNTEAFF. The CDR3 region has the DNA TGCGCCAGCAGCGGGCAAGGATGGAACACTGAAGCTTTCTTT.

The chain joins TRBV19 to TRBJ1-2, with 7 bases aligning to TRBD1. CDR3 length: 15 residues. J was trimmed by 4 bases and V by 3 bases; bases with no gene match: 8. Germline V gene data show CDR1 as LNHDA and CDR2 as SQIVND (reference sequence). The CDR3 DNA reads as TGTGCCAGTAGTATTCGGCCATACAGGGGCTATGGCTACACCTTC. Its protein is CASSIRPYRGYGYTF.